The 23 T cell receptor beta chains listed next were all sequenced from one sample in a study of T cell responses to AZD1222 COVID-19 vaccine. Data came from immunoSEQ multiplex PCR; TCRdb stores just in-frame clones and leaves some out. The sample holds over 120,000 clones; roughly 87% are singletons and the top ten take roughly 1.5%. Sequencing was performed on peripheral blood, taken 28 days after the second AZD1222 dose. Every receptor here comes from an adult who received the AZD1222 COVID-19 vaccine.

The chain carries TRBV7-9 and TRBJ1-2; 8 nucleotides match TRBD1. Germline CDR1 is SEHNR and CDR2 is FQNEAQ (reference sequence). CDR3 size: 14 residues. After removal of 3 bases from V and 7 bases from J, the junction contained 7 bases not matched to a gene. CDR3 in DNA: TGTGCCAGCAGCTTGGGACAGGTGTCGGTTGGCTACACCTTC. It encodes CASSLGQVSVGYTF.

This rearrangement joins TRBV6-1 to TRBJ1-5, with 8 bases fitting TRBD1. After removal of 0 bases from V and 5 bases from J, the junction contained 6 bases not matched to a gene. The CDR3 spans 16 residues. The germline gives CDR1 MNHNS, CDR2 SASEGT. This CDR3 is CASSEARDRLDQPQHF. DNA for the CDR3: TGTGCCAGCAGTGAAGCTAGGGACAGGCTCGATCAGCCCCAGCATTTT.

This clone has just one count. The chain uses TRBV13 and TRBJ1-1, with D possibly TRBD1 on 5 matching bases. This CDR3 has 17 residues. CDR1 and CDR2 from the germline V gene are PRHDT and FYEKMQ (reference sequence). The V and J ends lost 3 bases and 5 bases respectively, with 22 bases between them. CDR3 protein: CASSFGQGIWSGTEAFF. The DNA for the CDR3 is TGTGCCAGCAGCTTTGGGCAGGGAATTTGGTCGGGAACTGAAGCTTTCTTT. Full variable domain (rest looked up from reference TRBV13 and TRBJ1-1): AAGVIQSPRHLIKEKRETATLKCYPIPRHDTVYWYQQGPGQDPQFLISFYEKMQSDKGSIPDRFSAQQFSDYHSELNMSSLELGDSALYFCASSFGQGIWSGTEAFFGQGTRLTVV.

The chain combines TRBV18 with TRBJ1-3; D call uncertain. The CDR3 runs to 16 residues. Germline lookup yields CDR1 KGHSH and CDR2 LQKENI. The V end lost 1 base, the J end lost 4 bases, and 14 bases lay between the germline ends. Written as DNA, the CDR3 is TGTGCCAGCTCACCACAGGAAGTGCCGCAGGGAAACACCATATATTTT. It translates to CASSPQEVPQGNTIYF.

This chain uses TRBV7-2 with TRBJ1-1; 7 bases fit TRBD1. Germline CDR1 SGHTA, CDR2 FQGNSA. The V and J ends lost 4 bases and 5 bases, in that order; junction bases with no gene match: 7. This CDR3 contains 14 residues. CDR3 sequence (DNA): TGTGCCAGCAGCTATAGACAGGGTAGGACTGAAGCTTTCTTT. This sequence encodes CASSYRQGRTEAFF.

The chain links TRBV6-2 or TRBV6-3 to TRBJ1-2, with 8 bases fitting TRBD1. From germline, CDR1 is MNHEY and CDR2 SVGEGT. This CDR3 comprises 15 residues. The V gene end was trimmed by 2 bases and the J gene end by 3 bases; junction bases not matched to a gene: 5. CDR3 region: CASSYRQTGDYGYTF. CDR3 bases: TGTGCCAGCAGTTACAGGCAGACAGGGGACTATGGCTACACCTTC.

The CDR3: CASSLMGDRNSPLHF. The DNA for the CDR3 is TGCGCCAGCAGCTTGATGGGGGATAGGAATTCACCCCTCCACTTT. The chain recombines TRBV5-1 with TRBJ1-6, with D possibly TRBD1 on 5 matching bases. Germline lookup yields CDR1 SGHRS and CDR2 YFSETQ. V dropped 1 base and J dropped 7 bases, with 12 bases sitting between them. CDR3 length equals 15 residues.

This clone appeared a single time. V and J are TRBV19 and TRBJ2-1; D not resolved. This CDR3 comprises 11 residues. Germline values: CDR1 LNHDA, CDR2 SQIVND (reference sequence). Trimming shortened V by 9 bases and J by 8 bases, and 11 bases separated the two germline ends. This CDR3 is CASKSSYEQFF. The CDR3 DNA is TGTGCCAGCAAATCCAGTTATGAGCAGTTCTTC.

V gene TRBV29-1 combines with J gene TRBJ2-7; D may be TRBD1 (6 bases). Germline assignment: CDR1 SQVTM and CDR2 ANQGSEA. CDR3 length: 13 amino acids. The ends were cut back, 6 bases at V and 2 bases at J, with 14 bases in the middle. CDR3 sequence (DNA): TGCAGCGTCCAGGGGCTGTCGGCCTACGAGCAGTACTTC. It yields the protein CSVQGLSAYEQYF.

This clone has just one count. The V and J genes are TRBV6-6 and TRBJ2-7, with 10 bases aligning to TRBD1. Germline CDR1 and CDR2: MNHNY and SVGAGI (reference sequence). There are 14 residues in the CDR3. J gave up 3 bases and V 4 bases, and 3 bases lay outside the gene matches. CDR3 DNA sequence: TGTGCCAGCAGTTCGGGGACAGGGGACTACGAGCAGTACTTC. Its protein is CASSSGTGDYEQYF.

The V and J genes are TRBV19 and TRBJ1-1; possible D gene TRBD1, 5 bases. In germline, CDR1 is LNHDA, CDR2 SQIVND (reference sequence). CDR3 size: 15 residues. The germline V and J ends were trimmed by 3 bases and 1 base, with 12 bases remaining between them. This CDR3 reads CASSILGGGNTEAFF. The CDR3 region has the DNA TGTGCCAGTAGTATCCTGGGCGGGGGGAACACTGAAGCTTTCTTT.

This clone was seen a single time. The J gene is TRBJ2-3, the V gene TRBV4-1; the D gene is possibly TRBD2 (6 bases). Germline V lookup: CDR1 MGHRA, CDR2 YSYEKL. The CDR3 sequence is 14 residues long. V was shortened by 3 bases and J by 4 bases, with 11 bases between the two germline ends. In nucleotides, the CDR3 is TGCGCCAGCAGCCAGGTGGGGACTTCAGATACGCAGTATTTT. Amino acids: CASSQVGTSDTQYF.

The V gene is TRBV5-1, the J gene TRBJ2-2; D uncertain. This CDR3 has 14 amino acids. V was cut by 4 bases and J by 4 bases, with 11 bases left in between. Germline V CDR1 and CDR2: SGHRS, YFSETQ. CDR3 in DNA: TGCGCCAGCAGCCAGGCTCTTGGCACCGGGGAGCTGTTTTTT. It yields the protein CASSQALGTGELFF.

The chain recombines TRBV4-2 with TRBJ1-1; no definite D call. CDR3 length equals 16 residues. The germline CDR1 and CDR2 sequences are LGHNA and YNFKEQ. The ends were cut back, 0 bases at V and 0 bases at J, with 11 bases in the middle. The CDR3 loop is CASSQDRTVVNTEAFF. Written as DNA, the CDR3 is TGTGCCAGCAGCCAAGACCGGACGGTGGTGAACACTGAAGCTTTCTTT.

V usage is TRBV5-8 and J usage is TRBJ2-5; the match to TRBD1 covers 12 bases. V lost 4 bases to trimming and J lost 1 base; unmatched junction nucleotides: 5. The CDR3 has 16 residues. The germline gives CDR1 SGHTS, CDR2 YDEGEE. CDR3 nucleotides: TGTGCCAGCAGCCCGGGACAGGGGGCCGGCCAAGAGACCCAGTACTTC. It translates to CASSPGQGAGQETQYF.

The chain combines TRBV6-2 or TRBV6-3 with TRBJ2-7; D not certain. Germline-derived CDR1 and CDR2 are MNHEY and SVGEGT. The ends were cut back, 6 bases at V and 2 bases at J, with 17 bases in the middle. The length of the CDR3 is 15 residues. CDR3 DNA sequence: TGTGCCAGCAGCAGGAGCCTAGTGTCCGCCTACGAGCAGTACTTC. This sequence encodes CASSRSLVSAYEQYF.

This clone came up a few times. The same CDR3 arises from other DNA sequences in this sample as well. The genes are TRBV18 and TRBJ2-7; D remains ambiguous. This CDR3 is built from 14 residues. Trimming took off 2 bases at V and 3 bases at J, with 11 bases between the two ends. Germline V gives CDR1 KGHSH, CDR2 LQKENI. Here the CDR3 DNA reads TGTGCCAGCTCACCAGGCACCGTCTTCTACGAGCAGTACTTC. Its translation: CASSPGTVFYEQYF. Full variable domain (rest looked up from reference TRBV18 and TRBJ2-7): NAGVMQNPRHLVRRRGQEARLRCSPMKGHSHVYWYRQLPEEGLKFMVYLQKENIIDESGMPKERFSAEFPKEGPSILRIQQVVRGDSAAYFCASSPGTVFYEQYFGPGTRLTVT.

This sequence joins TRBV7-2 and TRBJ1-2; 7 bases match TRBD1. This CDR3 is built from 15 residues. The V gene's germline CDR1 is SGHTA and CDR2 FQGNSA. With V trimmed by 5 bases and J by 6 bases, 12 bases remained unmatched. Here the CDR3 DNA reads TGTGCCAGCAGCGCCCGGGACAGAGGCTTTGATGGCTACACCTTC. It specifies CASSARDRGFDGYTF.

The chain carries TRBV27 and TRBJ1-5; 8 nucleotides align to TRBD1. V gave up 6 bases and J gave up 4 bases; unmatched junction bases: 8. Germline V gene data show CDR1 as MNHEY and CDR2 as SMNVEV (reference sequence). The CDR3 is 15 residues long. This CDR3 is CASRGSDRANQPQHF. As DNA, the CDR3 is TGTGCCAGCAGGGGATCGGACAGGGCGAATCAGCCCCAGCATTTT.

CDR3 protein: CASSLYGSYNEQFF. Written as DNA, the CDR3 is TGTGCCAGCAGCTTATATGGGTCCTACAATGAGCAGTTCTTC. The genes are TRBV7-3 and TRBJ2-1; D is unresolved. Germline loops: CDR1 SGHTA, CDR2 FQGTGA. Deletions cut 2 bases from V and 1 base from J, with 6 bases between. This CDR3 is 14 amino acids long.

This chain links TRBV19 with TRBJ1-2, with D perhaps matching TRBD1 (5 bases). The V end was cut by 5 bases, the J end by 8 bases, with 21 bases between. The germline CDR1 and CDR2 sequences are LNHDA and SQIVND (reference sequence). CDR3 size: 15 residues. The CDR3 DNA is TGTGCCAGTAGTCCCATAGCCCCGGGGACGAGAGGCTACACCTTC. Its protein is CASSPIAPGTRGYTF. The entire variable domain, with the rest obtained from reference TRBV19 and TRBJ1-2, is as follows: DGGITQSPKYLFRKEGQNVTLSCEQNLNHDAMYWYRQDPGQGLRLIYYSQIVNDFQKGDIAEGYSVSREKKESFPLTVTSAQKNPTAFYLCASSPIAPGTRGYTFGSGTRLTVV.

V is TRBV9 and J is TRBJ2-1, with a possible D match to TRBD2 (7 bases). The CDR3 spans 18 residues. The ends were cut back, 5 bases at V and 0 bases at J, with 21 bases in the middle. Germline CDR1 reads SGDLS; CDR2 reads YYNGEE. As DNA, the CDR3 is TGTGCCAGCAGTCCCCGCGGGGGCGGCCAAAGCTCCTACAATGAGCAGTTCTTC. It encodes CASSPRGGGQSSYNEQFF.

J is TRBJ1-2 and V is TRBV4-2; no definite D call. The V gene's germline CDR1 is LGHNA and CDR2 YNFKEQ. Trimming stripped 0 bases from V and 8 bases from J, with 4 bases between. The length of the CDR3 is 11 residues. CDR3 protein: CASSQDGGYTF. The CDR3 DNA sequence: TGTGCCAGCAGCCAAGACGGCGGCTACACCTTC.